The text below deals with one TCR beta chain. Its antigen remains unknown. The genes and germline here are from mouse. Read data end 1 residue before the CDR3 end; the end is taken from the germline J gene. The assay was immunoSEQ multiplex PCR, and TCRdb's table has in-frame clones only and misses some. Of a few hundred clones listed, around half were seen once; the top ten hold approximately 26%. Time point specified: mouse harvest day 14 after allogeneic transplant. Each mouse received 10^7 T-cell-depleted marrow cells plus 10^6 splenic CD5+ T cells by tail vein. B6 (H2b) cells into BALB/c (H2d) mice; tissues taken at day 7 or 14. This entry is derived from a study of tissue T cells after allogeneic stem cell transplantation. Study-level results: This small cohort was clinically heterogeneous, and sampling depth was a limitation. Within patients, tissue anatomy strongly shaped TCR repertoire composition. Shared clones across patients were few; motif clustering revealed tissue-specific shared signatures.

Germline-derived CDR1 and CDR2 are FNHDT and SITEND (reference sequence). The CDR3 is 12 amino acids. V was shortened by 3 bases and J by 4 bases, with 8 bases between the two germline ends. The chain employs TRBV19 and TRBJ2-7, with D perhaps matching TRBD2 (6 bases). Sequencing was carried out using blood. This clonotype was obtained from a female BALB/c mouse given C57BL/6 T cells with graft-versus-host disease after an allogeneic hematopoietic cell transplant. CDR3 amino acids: CASSSWGYEQYF. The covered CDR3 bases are TGTGCCAGCAGTAGTTGGGGGTATGAACAGTAC. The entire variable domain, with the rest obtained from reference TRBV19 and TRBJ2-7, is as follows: GGIITQTPKFLIGQEGQKLTLKCQQNFNHDTMYWYRQDSGKGLRLIYYSITENDLQKGDLSEGYDASREKKSSFSLTVTSAQKNEMAVFLCASSSWGYEQYFGPGTRLTVL.